This T cell receptor beta chain is drawn from a study of T cell changes during pregnancy in multiple sclerosis. The V gene's germline CDR1 is MNHNY and CDR2 SVGAGI (reference sequence). V lost 4 bases to trimming and J lost 3 bases; unmatched junction nucleotides: 2. CDR3 length: 14 residues. The table came from immunoSEQ multiplex PCR; TCRdb's copy has only in-frame clones and leaves some out. The sample yields approximately 110,000 clones, approximately 89% seen once. The rearrangement links TRBV6-6 to TRBJ2-3, with 9 nucleotides matching TRBD2. This clonotype was obtained from a female donor with multiple sclerosis, enrolled in a pregnancy study. This specimen was peripheral blood, taken after pregnancy. The CDR3 loop is CASSSSGATDTQYF. Written as DNA, the CDR3 is TGTGCCAGCAGTTCTAGCGGGGCAACAGATACGCAGTATTTT.